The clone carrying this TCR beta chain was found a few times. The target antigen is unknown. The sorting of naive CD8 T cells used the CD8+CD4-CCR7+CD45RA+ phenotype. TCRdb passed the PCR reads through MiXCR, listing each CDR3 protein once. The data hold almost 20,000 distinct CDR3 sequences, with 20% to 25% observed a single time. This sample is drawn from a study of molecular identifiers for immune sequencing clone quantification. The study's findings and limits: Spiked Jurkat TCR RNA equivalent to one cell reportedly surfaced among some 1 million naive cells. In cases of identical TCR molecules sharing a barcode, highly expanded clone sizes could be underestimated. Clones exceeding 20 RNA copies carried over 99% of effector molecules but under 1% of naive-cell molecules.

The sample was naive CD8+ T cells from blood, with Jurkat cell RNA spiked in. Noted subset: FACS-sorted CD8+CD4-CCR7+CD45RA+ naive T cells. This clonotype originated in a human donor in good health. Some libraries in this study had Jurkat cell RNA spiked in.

This CDR3 is CASGGGNKYEQYF. The DNA for the CDR3 is TGTGCCAGCGGGGGAGGAAACAAATACGAGCAGTACTTC. The genes are TRBV6-5 and TRBJ2-7, with D perhaps TRBD2 (6 bases). This CDR3 has 13 amino acids. The V end lost 8 bases, the J end lost 4 bases, and 15 bases lay between the germline ends. Looked up from germline, CDR1 is MNHEY and CDR2 is SVGAGI.